These 18 T cell receptor beta chains were sequenced from one sample in a study of blood T cell repertoires in COVID-19. Measured with immunoSEQ multiplex PCR; TCRdb has only the in-frame clones, and not every one. Of 200,000 to 250,000 clones listed, roughly 86% are singletons. The sample comprised peripheral blood. Receptors were obtained from an older woman with acute or convalescent COVID-19.

The chain is built from TRBV5-4 and TRBJ1-2; D is undetermined. V dropped 0 bases and J dropped 4 bases, with 16 bases sitting between them. The germline gives CDR1 SGHNT, CDR2 YYREEE (reference sequence). The CDR3 is made up of 16 amino acids. Here the CDR3 DNA reads TGTGCCAGCAGCTTGGCCGCAGAGGCTTCTGGCTATGGCTACACCTTC. It specifies CASSLAAEASGYGYTF.

The rearrangement links TRBV7-6 to TRBJ1-2, with D perhaps TRBD1 (5 bases). The CDR3 loop spans 15 amino acids. The V end lost 6 bases, the J end lost 5 bases, and 19 bases lay between the germline ends. The germline gives CDR1 SGHVS, CDR2 FNYEAQ. This CDR3 reads CASSSRVRALYGYTF. The CDR3 region has the DNA TGTGCCAGCAGTTCACGGGTCAGGGCCCTATATGGCTACACCTTC.

In its sample, this clone was seen a few times. The chain has TRBV6-1 and TRBJ1-2; a possible D gene is TRBD1 (6 bases). V was shortened by 2 bases and J by 8 bases, with 15 bases between the two germline ends. Looked up from germline, CDR1 is MNHNS and CDR2 is SASEGT. The CDR3 sequence is 14 residues long. The CDR3 nucleotides are TGTGCCAGCAGTGAACGTGGCAGGGGCCTCGGCTACACCTTC. It is translated as CASSERGRGLGYTF.

This chain connects TRBV18 to TRBJ1-2; the D gene is possibly TRBD1 (5 bases). CDR3 length equals 15 residues. V was trimmed by 0 bases and J by 8 bases, leaving 16 bases between them. Germline CDR1 reads KGHSH; CDR2 reads LQKENI. Here the CDR3 reads CASSPPGPGIDGYTF. The CDR3, as DNA: TGTGCCAGCTCACCACCCGGGCCAGGGATAGACGGCTACACCTTC.

The rearrangement uses TRBV5-4 and TRBJ2-1, with D tentatively TRBD1 (6 bases). Germline assignment: CDR1 SGHNT and CDR2 YYREEE (reference sequence). CDR3 length equals 15 residues. V was trimmed by 5 bases and J by 7 bases, leaving 19 bases between them. The CDR3 bases are TGTGCCAGCAGACCCCTGACAGGACCCCTAAATGAGCAGTTCTTC. Protein sequence: CASRPLTGPLNEQFF.

The V and J genes are TRBV5-1 and TRBJ1-1; the match to TRBD1 covers 7 bases. In germline, CDR1 is SGHRS, CDR2 YFSETQ. Trimming removed 4 bases from V and 0 bases from J; junction bases left unmatched: 6. The CDR3 covers 15 residues. The CDR3 coding sequence is TGCGCCAGCAGCGTGAACAGGGGATTGAACACTGAAGCTTTCTTT. Encoded protein: CASSVNRGLNTEAFF.

This clone was seen only once. This chain uses TRBV20-1 with TRBJ2-1, with TRBD2 matching 14 bases. Germline CDR1 DFQATT, CDR2 SNEGSKA (reference sequence). J gave up 7 bases and V 3 bases, and 5 bases lay outside the gene matches. The CDR3 has 15 amino acids. The chain's CDR3 is CSASPGLAGGNEQFF. The CDR3 nucleotides read TGCAGTGCTAGTCCCGGACTAGCGGGGGGTAATGAGCAGTTCTTC.

The rearrangement links TRBV20-1 to TRBJ2-3; 8 bases fit TRBD2. V was clipped by 3 bases and J by 6 bases; unmatched bases: 11. There are 15 residues in the CDR3. Germline lookup yields CDR1 DFQATT and CDR2 SNEGSKA (reference sequence). The CDR3 protein is CSASAAGGPGDTQYF. The CDR3, as DNA: TGCAGTGCTAGTGCCGCGGGAGGTCCAGGTGATACGCAGTATTTT.

The V and J genes are TRBV5-1 and TRBJ1-5, with 8 bases that match TRBD1. V dropped 0 bases and J dropped 1; count of bases not matched to a gene: 0. This CDR3 is built from 15 residues. Germline V gene lookup returns CDR1 SGHRS and CDR2 YFSETQ. The CDR3 DNA reads TGCGCCAGCAGCTTGGACAGGGGGAGCAATCAGCCCCAGCATTTT. It encodes CASSLDRGSNQPQHF.

The chain links TRBV4-2 to TRBJ2-1, with 12 bases fitting TRBD2. The germline gives CDR1 LGHNA, CDR2 YNFKEQ. Unmatched junction bases numbered 5, after V lost 4 bases and J lost 7 bases. The CDR3 consists of 15 residues. CDR3 protein: CASSPTSGRENEQFF. CDR3 DNA: TGTGCCAGCAGCCCGACTAGCGGGAGAGAGAATGAGCAGTTCTTC.

The chain links TRBV7-9 to TRBJ1-2; maybe TRBD1 (5 bases). CDR1 and CDR2 (germline): SEHNR, FQNEAQ (reference sequence). With 5 bases removed from V and 1 base from J, the gap between germline ends came to 8 bases. This CDR3 spans 13 amino acids. The DNA of the CDR3 is TGTGCCAGCAGCAGTCAGGGTAACTATGGCTACACCTTC. Its protein product is CASSSQGNYGYTF.

This sequence joins TRBV29-1 and TRBJ2-1; D is perhaps TRBD1 (6 bases). The CDR3 spans 14 residues. Germline V CDR1 and CDR2: SQVTM, ANQGSEA. Trimming took off 4 bases at V and 0 bases at J, with 10 bases between the two ends. The CDR3 spells CSVVVGGSYNEQFF. The CDR3 coding sequence is TGCAGCGTTGTTGTAGGGGGCTCCTACAATGAGCAGTTCTTC.

V gene TRBV10-1 combines with J gene TRBJ2-7; TRBD2 matches 9 bases. V lost 7 bases, J lost 2 bases, and 3 bases stayed unmatched. The V gene's germline CDR1 is WNHNN and CDR2 SYGVQD (reference sequence). The CDR3 runs 13 residues. DNA for the CDR3: TGCGCCAGCAAGGCTAGCGGGGCCTACGAGCAGTACTTC. Its protein product is CASKASGAYEQYF.

The rearrangement joins TRBV2 to TRBJ2-1; 11 bases match TRBD2. J gave up 7 bases and V 4 bases, and 6 bases lay outside the gene matches. The CDR3 spans 15 residues. Germline loops: CDR1 SNHLY, CDR2 FYNNEI. The chain's CDR3 is CASSGSLAGGNEQFF. Written as DNA, the CDR3 is TGTGCCAGCAGTGGAAGTTTAGCGGGAGGGAATGAGCAGTTCTTC.

The V call is TRBV5-1, the J call TRBJ2-5; TRBD1 matches 11 bases. J lost 2 bases, V lost 0 bases, and 6 bases had no gene match. Per the germline V gene, CDR1 is SGHRS and CDR2 is YFSETQ. The CDR3 is 17 residues long. The CDR3 loop is CASSLAPGTGGQETQYF. CDR3 nucleotide sequence: TGCGCCAGCAGCTTGGCCCCCGGGACAGGGGGACAAGAGACCCAGTACTTC.

This clone was recorded once. The V call is TRBV6-4, the J call TRBJ2-3; possibly TRBD1 for D (5 bases). The V and J ends lost 6 bases and 2 bases respectively, with 15 bases between them. From germline, CDR1 is MRHNA and CDR2 SNTAGT. The CDR3 has 15 residues. The CDR3 sequence: CASSALGVPTDTQYF. CDR3 nucleotides: TGTGCCAGCAGCGCCCTAGGGGTCCCCACAGATACGCAGTATTTT.

The chain employs TRBV5-8 and TRBJ1-2; possibly TRBD1 for D (5 bases). The CDR3 spans 14 residues. The V end was cut by 3 bases, the J end by 4 bases, with 13 bases between. The germline V gene encodes CDR1 SGHTS and CDR2 YDEGEE. As DNA, the CDR3 is TGTGCCAGCAGCTCTCGTGGGGGACTCTATGGCTACACCTTC. It specifies CASSSRGGLYGYTF.

This clone appeared once. V is TRBV2 and J is TRBJ2-7, with 7 bases aligning to TRBD1. Germline V gives CDR1 SNHLY, CDR2 FYNNEI. The CDR3 contains 12 residues. Germline trimming cut 7 bases from V and 6 bases from J; bases unmatched to any gene: 6. The CDR3 DNA reads TGTGCCAGCAAAACAAACAGGGGCGAGCAGTACTTC. Translating gives CASKTNRGEQYF.